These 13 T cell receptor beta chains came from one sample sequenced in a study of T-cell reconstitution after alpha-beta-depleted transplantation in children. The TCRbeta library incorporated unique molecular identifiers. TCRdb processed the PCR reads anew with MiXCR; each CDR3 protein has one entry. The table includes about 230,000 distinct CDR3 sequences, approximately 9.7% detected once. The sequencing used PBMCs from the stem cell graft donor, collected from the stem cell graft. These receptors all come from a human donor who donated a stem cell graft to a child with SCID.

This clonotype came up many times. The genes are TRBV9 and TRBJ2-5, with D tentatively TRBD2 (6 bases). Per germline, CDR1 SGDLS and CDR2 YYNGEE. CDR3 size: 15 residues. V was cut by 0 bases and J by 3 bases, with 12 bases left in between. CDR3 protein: CASSVGQGGKETQYF. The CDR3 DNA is TGTGCCAGCAGCGTAGGGCAGGGCGGGAAAGAGACCCAGTACTTC.

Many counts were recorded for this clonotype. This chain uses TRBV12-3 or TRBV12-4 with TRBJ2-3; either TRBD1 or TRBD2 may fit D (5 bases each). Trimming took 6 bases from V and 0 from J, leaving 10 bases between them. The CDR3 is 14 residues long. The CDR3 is CASRPGRSTDTQYF. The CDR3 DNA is TGTGCCAGCAGACCGGGACGTAGCACAGATACGCAGTATTTT.

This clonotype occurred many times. The DNA for the CDR3 is TGCGCCAGCAGCCCTGACACCGCTAACTATGGCTACACCTTC. This sequence encodes CASSPDTANYGYTF. This sequence joins TRBV5-1 and TRBJ1-2; no firm D call. Between the trimmed V and J ends, which lost 4 bases and 0 bases, there was a span of 10 bases. Germline values: CDR1 SGHRS, CDR2 YFSETQ. This CDR3 contains 14 residues.

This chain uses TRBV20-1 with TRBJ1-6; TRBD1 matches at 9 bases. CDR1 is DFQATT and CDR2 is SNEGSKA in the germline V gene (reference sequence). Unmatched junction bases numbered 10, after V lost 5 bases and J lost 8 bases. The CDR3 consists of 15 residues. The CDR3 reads CSAPGGQGLDSPLHF. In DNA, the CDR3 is TGCAGTGCTCCTGGGGGACAGGGTCTTGATTCACCCCTCCACTTT.

CDR3 amino acids: CASSDTSGGANEQFF. CDR3 DNA: TGTGCCAGCAGTGACACTAGCGGGGGGGCCAATGAGCAGTTCTTC. V gene TRBV6-4 combines with J gene TRBJ2-1; TRBD2 agrees at 13 bases. This CDR3 has 15 residues. CDR1 is MRHNA, CDR2 SNTAGT, per germline. The V and J ends lost 2 bases and 6 bases, in that order; junction bases with no gene match: 1.

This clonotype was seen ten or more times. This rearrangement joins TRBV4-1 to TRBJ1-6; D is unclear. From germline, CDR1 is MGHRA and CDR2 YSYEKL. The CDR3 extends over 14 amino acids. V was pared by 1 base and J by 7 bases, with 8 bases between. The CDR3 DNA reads TGCGCCAGCAGCCAAGGGCCGTTCAATTCACCCCTCCACTTT. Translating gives CASSQGPFNSPLHF.

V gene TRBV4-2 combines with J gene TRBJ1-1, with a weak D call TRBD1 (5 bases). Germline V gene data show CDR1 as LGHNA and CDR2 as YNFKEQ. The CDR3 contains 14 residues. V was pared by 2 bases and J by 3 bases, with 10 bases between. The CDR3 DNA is TGTGCCAGCAGCCAACCGGGGGGGGACACTGAAGCTTTCTTT. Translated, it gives CASSQPGGDTEAFF.

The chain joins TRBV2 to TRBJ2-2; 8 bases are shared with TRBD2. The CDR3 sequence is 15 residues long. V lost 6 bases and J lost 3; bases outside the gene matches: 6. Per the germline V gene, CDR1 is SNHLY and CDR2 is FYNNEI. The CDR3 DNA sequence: TGTGCCAGCAGCTCCGGGGGGGCCTACACCGGGGAGCTGTTTTTT. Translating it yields CASSSGGAYTGELFF.

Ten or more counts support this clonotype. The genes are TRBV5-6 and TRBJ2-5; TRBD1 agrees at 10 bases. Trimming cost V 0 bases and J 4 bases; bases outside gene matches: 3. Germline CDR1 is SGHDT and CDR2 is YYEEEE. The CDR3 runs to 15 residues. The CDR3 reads CASSLGTGGGETQYF. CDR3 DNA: TGTGCCAGCAGCTTGGGGACAGGGGGAGGAGAGACCCAGTACTTC. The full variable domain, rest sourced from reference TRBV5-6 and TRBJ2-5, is DAGVTQSPTHLIKTRGQQVTLRCSPKSGHDTVSWYQQALGQGPQFIFQYYEEEERQRGNFPDRFSGHQFPNYSSELNVNALLLGDSALYLCASSLGTGGGETQYFGPGTRLLVL.

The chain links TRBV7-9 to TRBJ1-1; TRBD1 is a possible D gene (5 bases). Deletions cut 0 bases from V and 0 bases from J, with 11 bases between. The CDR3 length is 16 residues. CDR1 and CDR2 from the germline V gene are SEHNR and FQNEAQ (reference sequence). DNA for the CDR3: TGTGCCAGCAGCTTAGCGCCCGACAGACTGAACACTGAAGCTTTCTTT. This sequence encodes CASSLAPDRLNTEAFF.

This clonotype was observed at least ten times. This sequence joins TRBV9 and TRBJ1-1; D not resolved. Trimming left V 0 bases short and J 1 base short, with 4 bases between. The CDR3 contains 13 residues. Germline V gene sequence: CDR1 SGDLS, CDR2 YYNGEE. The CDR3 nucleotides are TGTGCCAGCAGCGTAGATTCGAACACTGAAGCTTTCTTT. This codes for CASSVDSNTEAFF.

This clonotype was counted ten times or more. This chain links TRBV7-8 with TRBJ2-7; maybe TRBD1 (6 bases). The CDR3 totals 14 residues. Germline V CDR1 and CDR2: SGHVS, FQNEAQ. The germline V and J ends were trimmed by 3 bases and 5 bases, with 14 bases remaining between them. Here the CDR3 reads CASSFSHRVDEQYF. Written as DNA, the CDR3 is TGTGCCAGCAGCTTCTCCCACAGGGTGGACGAGCAGTACTTC. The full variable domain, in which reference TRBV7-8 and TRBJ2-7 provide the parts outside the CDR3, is GAGVSQSPRYKVAKRGQDVALRCDPISGHVSLFWYQQALGQGPEFLTYFQNEAQLDKSGLPSDRFFAERPEGSVSTLKIQRTQQEDSAVYLCASSFSHRVDEQYFGPGTRLTVT.

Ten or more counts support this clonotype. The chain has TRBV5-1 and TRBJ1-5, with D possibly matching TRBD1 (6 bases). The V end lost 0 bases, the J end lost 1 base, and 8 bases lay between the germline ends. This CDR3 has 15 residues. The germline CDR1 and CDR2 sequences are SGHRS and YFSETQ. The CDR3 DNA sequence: TGCGCCAGCAGCTTGGGGGACATAAGCAATCAGCCCCAGCATTTT. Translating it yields CASSLGDISNQPQHF. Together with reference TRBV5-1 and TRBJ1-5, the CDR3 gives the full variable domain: KAGVTQTPRYLIKTRGQQVTLSCSPISGHRSVSWYQQTPGQGLQFLFEYFSETQRNKGNFPGRFSGRQFSNSRSEMNVSTLELGDSALYLCASSLGDISNQPQHFGDGTRLSIL.